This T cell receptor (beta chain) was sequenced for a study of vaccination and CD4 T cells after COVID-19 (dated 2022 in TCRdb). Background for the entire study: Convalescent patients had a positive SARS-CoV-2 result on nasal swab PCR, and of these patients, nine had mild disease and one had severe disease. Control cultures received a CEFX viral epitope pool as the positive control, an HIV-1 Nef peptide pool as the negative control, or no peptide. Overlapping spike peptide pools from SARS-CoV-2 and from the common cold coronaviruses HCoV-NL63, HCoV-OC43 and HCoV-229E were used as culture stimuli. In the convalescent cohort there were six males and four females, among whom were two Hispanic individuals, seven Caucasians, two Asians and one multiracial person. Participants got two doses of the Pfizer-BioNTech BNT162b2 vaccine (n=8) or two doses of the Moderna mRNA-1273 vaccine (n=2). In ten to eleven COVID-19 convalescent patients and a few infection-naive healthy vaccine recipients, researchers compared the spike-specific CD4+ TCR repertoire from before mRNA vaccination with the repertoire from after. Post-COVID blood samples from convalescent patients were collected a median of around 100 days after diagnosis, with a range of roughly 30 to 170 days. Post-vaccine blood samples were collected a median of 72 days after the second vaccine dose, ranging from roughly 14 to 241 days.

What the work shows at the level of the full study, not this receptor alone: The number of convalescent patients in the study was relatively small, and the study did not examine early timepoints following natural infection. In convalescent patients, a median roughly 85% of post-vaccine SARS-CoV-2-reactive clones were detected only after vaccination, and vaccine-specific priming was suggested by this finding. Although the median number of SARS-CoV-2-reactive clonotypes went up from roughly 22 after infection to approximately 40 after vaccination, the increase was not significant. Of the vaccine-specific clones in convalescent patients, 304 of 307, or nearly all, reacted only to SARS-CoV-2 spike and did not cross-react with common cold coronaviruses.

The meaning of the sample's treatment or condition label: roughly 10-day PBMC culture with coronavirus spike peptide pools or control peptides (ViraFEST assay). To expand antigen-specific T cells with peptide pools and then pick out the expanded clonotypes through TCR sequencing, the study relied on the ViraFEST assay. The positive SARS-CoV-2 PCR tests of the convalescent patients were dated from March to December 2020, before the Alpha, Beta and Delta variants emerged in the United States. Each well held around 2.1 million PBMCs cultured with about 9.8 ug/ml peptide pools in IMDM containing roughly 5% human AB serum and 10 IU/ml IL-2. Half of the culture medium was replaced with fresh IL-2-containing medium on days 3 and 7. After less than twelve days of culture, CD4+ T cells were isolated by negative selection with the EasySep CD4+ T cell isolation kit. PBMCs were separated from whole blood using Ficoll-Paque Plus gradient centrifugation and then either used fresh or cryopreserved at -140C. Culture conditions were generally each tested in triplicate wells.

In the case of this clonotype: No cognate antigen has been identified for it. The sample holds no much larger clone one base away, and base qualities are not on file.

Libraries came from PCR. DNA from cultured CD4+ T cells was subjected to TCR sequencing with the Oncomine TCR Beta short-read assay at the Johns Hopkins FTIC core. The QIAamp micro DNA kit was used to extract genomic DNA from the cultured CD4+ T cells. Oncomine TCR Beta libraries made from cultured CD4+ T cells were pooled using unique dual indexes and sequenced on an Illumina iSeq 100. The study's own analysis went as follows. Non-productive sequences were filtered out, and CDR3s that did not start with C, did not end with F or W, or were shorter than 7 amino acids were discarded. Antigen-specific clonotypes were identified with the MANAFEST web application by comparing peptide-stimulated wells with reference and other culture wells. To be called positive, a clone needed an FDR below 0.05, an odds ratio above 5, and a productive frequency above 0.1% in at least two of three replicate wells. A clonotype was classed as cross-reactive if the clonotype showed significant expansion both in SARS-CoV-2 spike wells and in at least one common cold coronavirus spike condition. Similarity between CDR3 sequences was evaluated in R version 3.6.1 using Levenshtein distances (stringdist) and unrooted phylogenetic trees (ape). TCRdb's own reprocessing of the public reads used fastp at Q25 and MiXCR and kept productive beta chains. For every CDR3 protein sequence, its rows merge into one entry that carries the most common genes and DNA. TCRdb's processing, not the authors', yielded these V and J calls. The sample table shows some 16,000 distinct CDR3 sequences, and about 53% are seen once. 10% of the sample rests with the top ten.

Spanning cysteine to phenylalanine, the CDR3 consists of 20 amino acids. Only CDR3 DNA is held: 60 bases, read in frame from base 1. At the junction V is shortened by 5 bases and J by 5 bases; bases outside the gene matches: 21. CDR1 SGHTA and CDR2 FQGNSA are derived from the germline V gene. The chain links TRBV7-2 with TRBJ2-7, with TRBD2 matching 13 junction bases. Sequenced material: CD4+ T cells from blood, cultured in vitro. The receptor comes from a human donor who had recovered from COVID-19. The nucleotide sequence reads TGTGCCAGCAGCCGCTCTCCCGGACTAGCGGGAGTGTGGTCTATTGACGAGCAGTACTTC. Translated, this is CASSRSPGLAGVWSIDEQYF.